This T cell receptor delta chain was recorded in a study of Vδ1+ human thymocytes. General study points: Highly polyclonal TRG and TRD repertoires with Gaussian CDR3 length distributions appeared in thymus.

For this clone: Its antigen is unknown. At one end the junction does not follow the germline gene, possibly because of a read error.

RNA was extracted from the cells and then reverse transcribed. The CDR3 regions were amplified by multiplex PCR from V-gene primers to a constant-region primer. TCRdb called clones anew from the multiplex PCR reads with CATT. The repertoire holds around 56,000 delta-chain clones, with approximately 16% as singletons. The CDR3 loop spans 25 amino acids. Germline CDR1 and CDR2: GEAIGNYY and EKD. The source of this sequence is a girl in the first two years of life who had congenital heart surgery. The sequenced material came from Vdelta1+ gamma-delta thymocytes from the thymus. Stated subset: FACS-sorted CD3+ TCRalphabeta- TCRVdelta1+ TCRVdelta2- thymocytes. V gene TRDV2 combines with J gene TRDJ1, with 7 bases lining up with TRDD3. The CDR3 here is CACETRLLFVRGDVLPSTYTDKLIF. Written as DNA, the CDR3 is TGTGCCTGTGAAACCCGCTTATTGTTCGTCCGGGGGGATGTACTCCCCTCAACGTACACCGATAAACTTATCTTT.